Below, 17 T cell receptor beta chains from the same sample are listed, as sequenced in a study of T-cell reconstitution after alpha-beta-depleted transplantation in children (dated by TCRdb to 2016 to 2017). The method behind the library was PCR. Instrument used: Illumina HiSeq 2500. TCR library preparation used molecular barcoding, with unique molecular identifiers applied to normalize quantification of the TCRbeta repertoire. In-frame beta chains were kept once TCRdb had trimmed the public reads at Q25 with fastp and called clones with MiXCR. When rows share a CDR3 protein, they turn into one entry using the most common DNA and genes. The sample includes about 580,000 distinct CDR3 sequences, with roughly 30% observed a single time. The ten most abundant clones make up 35% to 40% of the sample. Sample treatment or condition, as interpreted from the label and publication: allogeneic hematopoietic cell transplantation with graft depleted of TCRalphabeta T cells and CD19 B cells.

Source: PBMCs, taken before TCRalphabeta/CD19-depleted stem cell transplant. The source is a boy in the first two years of life with Wiskott-Aldrich syndrome, due to receive a stem cell transplant.

This clonotype was seen a few times. This chain uses TRBV7-8 with TRBJ2-5; 15 nucleotides align to TRBD2. Per the germline V gene, CDR1 is SGHVS and CDR2 is FQNEAQ. After removal of 5 bases from V and 4 bases from J, the junction contained 11 bases not matched to a gene. CDR3 length: 18 amino acids. The CDR3 region is CASSHPGLAGGPRETQYF. The CDR3 DNA is TGTGCCAGCAGCCATCCAGGACTAGCGGGAGGGCCGCGAGAGACCCAGTACTTC.

The chain combines TRBV15 with TRBJ1-4; the D is unclear. Between the trimmed V and J ends, which lost 3 bases and 5 bases, there was a span of 7 bases. CDR1 and CDR2 from the germline V gene are LNHNV and YYDKDF (reference sequence). The CDR3 spans 13 residues. CDR3 sequence: CATSSVRNEKLFF. CDR3 DNA: TGTGCCACCAGCAGCGTACGGAATGAAAAACTGTTTTTT.

V gene TRBV7-9 combines with J gene TRBJ2-5; 7 bases match TRBD1. Germline values: CDR1 SEHNR, CDR2 FQNEAQ (reference sequence). The CDR3 spans 13 residues. V lost 5 bases to trimming and J lost 5 bases; unmatched junction nucleotides: 5. The CDR3 protein is CASSAGGYETQYF. CDR3 nucleotide sequence: TGTGCCAGCAGCGCAGGGGGTTATGAGACCCAGTACTTC.

This clonotype was seen only a few times. The V gene is TRBV20-1, the J gene TRBJ2-2; the match to TRBD2 covers 9 bases. Trimming at V came to 6 bases and at J to 6 bases, leaving 11 bases not matched to a gene. Germline CDR1 is DFQATT and CDR2 is SNEGSKA (reference sequence). This CDR3 has 15 residues. The CDR3 region is CSARTSESGAGELFF. CDR3 nucleotide sequence: TGCAGTGCGAGGACTAGCGAGAGTGGGGCCGGGGAGCTGTTTTTT.

V is TRBV5-1 and J is TRBJ2-1, with D tentatively TRBD2 (5 bases). The CDR3 extends over 14 amino acids. Trimming shortened V by 0 bases and J by 5 bases, and 9 bases separated the two germline ends. Germline V gives CDR1 SGHRS, CDR2 YFSETQ. CDR3 sequence (DNA): TGCGCCAGCAGCTTGGGTAGCGTAAACAATGAGCAGTTCTTC. It encodes CASSLGSVNNEQFF.

In its sample, this clonotype was seen a few times. The chain employs TRBV4-2 and TRBJ1-3; the match to TRBD1 covers 10 bases. Per germline, CDR1 LGHNA and CDR2 YNFKEQ. V lost 1 base to trimming and J lost 8 bases; unmatched junction nucleotides: 2. CDR3 length: 14 residues. CDR3 protein: CASSQGGTGDTIYF. The CDR3 nucleotides read TGTGCCAGCAGCCAAGGAGGGACAGGGGACACCATATATTTT.

V and J are TRBV5-1 and TRBJ2-1; TRBD1 might be the D (5 bases). V was pared by 4 bases and J by 10 bases, with 27 bases between. The CDR3 is 17 residues long. Germline lookup yields CDR1 SGHRS and CDR2 YFSETQ. The CDR3 sequence is CASSLGQSNDRMVEQFF. CDR3 nucleotides: TGCGCCAGCAGCCTCGGACAATCGAATGACCGAATGGTAGAGCAGTTCTTC. Variable domain in full (rest from reference TRBV5-1 and TRBJ2-1): KAGVTQTPRYLIKTRGQQVTLSCSPISGHRSVSWYQQTPGQGLQFLFEYFSETQRNKGNFPGRFSGRQFSNSRSEMNVSTLELGDSALYLCASSLGQSNDRMVEQFFGPGTRLTVL.

This clonotype has only a few counts. The chain employs TRBV24-1 and TRBJ2-3; 8 nucleotides agree with TRBD2. V gave up 5 bases and J gave up 3 bases; unmatched junction bases: 6. Germline loops: CDR1 KGHDR, CDR2 SFDVKD. CDR3 length equals 15 residues. The CDR3 DNA is TGTGCCACCAGTGTACCGGGAGGGCCAACAGATACGCAGTATTTT. Encoded protein: CATSVPGGPTDTQYF.

This clonotype was picked up a small number of times. The V call is TRBV10-3, the J call TRBJ2-7; 12 nucleotides line up with TRBD2. Germline V gives CDR1 ENHRY, CDR2 SYGVKD. CDR3 length equals 19 residues. J was trimmed by 3 bases and V by 3 bases; bases with no gene match: 15. The CDR3: CAISDGLAGRDRTIYEQYF. The CDR3 DNA follows: TGTGCCATCAGTGACGGACTAGCGGGAAGGGACCGGACGATCTACGAGCAGTACTTC.

This clonotype was detected only a few times. This chain links TRBV20-1 with TRBJ2-2; no clear D. CDR1 DFQATT and CDR2 SNEGSKA come from the germline V gene (reference sequence). Trimming left V 4 bases short and J 7 bases short, with 13 bases between. CDR3 length: 13 residues. The CDR3 nucleotides are TGCAGTGCTACAGACATCCCTGGCGGGGAGCTGTTTTTT. It specifies CSATDIPGGELFF.

The chain combines TRBV10-2 with TRBJ2-3; D assignment may be TRBD1 or TRBD2 (5 bases each). The CDR3 extends over 14 amino acids. The germline CDR1 and CDR2 sequences are WSHSY and SAAADI. V lost 10 bases and J lost 4, with 18 bases in between. The CDR3 DNA follows: TGCGCCACCGCCATGCAGGGAGTGGCAGATACGCAGTATTTT. Protein product: CATAMQGVADTQYF.

This clonotype appeared a few times. The chain has TRBV27 and TRBJ1-4; D remains unclear. Germline values: CDR1 MNHEY, CDR2 SMNVEV (reference sequence). V was clipped by 6 bases and J by 7 bases, with 18 bases between them. The CDR3 totals 15 residues. The CDR3: CASRLRGPEPEKLFF. Written as DNA, the CDR3 is TGTGCCAGCAGGCTAAGAGGCCCGGAGCCTGAAAAACTGTTTTTT.

The chain is built from TRBV5-6 and TRBJ1-5; D is unclear. V shed 0 bases and J shed 0 bases, with 16 bases lying between them. This CDR3 comprises 18 residues. Germline assignment: CDR1 SGHDT and CDR2 YYEEEE. The CDR3 loop reads CASSLVPYALNSNQPQHF. CDR3 DNA: TGTGCCAGCAGCTTGGTGCCTTACGCGCTAAATAGCAATCAGCCCCAGCATTTT. Complete variable domain (other parts from reference TRBV5-6 and TRBJ1-5): DAGVTQSPTHLIKTRGQQVTLRCSPKSGHDTVSWYQQALGQGPQFIFQYYEEEERQRGNFPDRFSGHQFPNYSSELNVNALLLGDSALYLCASSLVPYALNSNQPQHFGDGTRLSIL.

This clonotype appeared a few times. CDR3 DNA sequence: TGTGCTAGTGGTTTGTTCACGGGGAGCACTGAAGCTTTCTTT. This translates into CASGLFTGSTEAFF. The rearrangement uses TRBV12-5 and TRBJ1-1; D gene unclear. The ends were cut back, 2 bases at V and 4 bases at J, with 11 bases in the middle. Germline assignment: CDR1 LGHNT and CDR2 FRNRAP. The CDR3 length is 14 residues.

The chain uses TRBV27 and TRBJ1-5; 9 bases agree with TRBD1. The CDR3 extends over 16 amino acids. CDR1 MNHEY and CDR2 SMNVEV come from the germline V gene (reference sequence). The junction had 11 bases not matched to a gene; V was cut back by 6 bases and J by 5 bases. The CDR3 is CASSALGTGRHQPQHF. The CDR3 DNA reads TGTGCCAGCAGCGCTCTGGGGACAGGGAGGCATCAGCCCCAGCATTTT.

This clonotype was recorded a few times. The gene calls are TRBV5-1 and TRBJ2-3, with D perhaps matching TRBD2 (5 bases). Germline loops: CDR1 SGHRS, CDR2 YFSETQ. This CDR3 spans 13 amino acids. The V end was cut by 7 bases, the J end by 4 bases, with 13 bases between. DNA for the CDR3: TGCGCCAGCTCGCGGTCTAGCCCAGATACGCAGTATTTT. The encoded protein is CASSRSSPDTQYF.

The chain uses TRBV9 and TRBJ2-1; D tentatively fits TRBD1 or TRBD2 (6 bases each). This CDR3 is 16 amino acids long. Trimming removed 4 bases from V and 5 bases from J, with 19 bases in between. CDR1 and CDR2 from the germline V gene are SGDLS and YYNGEE. In DNA form, the CDR3 reads TGTGCCAGCAGCCCCCGGACTTTGGGGGGCCACAATGAGCAGTTCTTC. Residues: CASSPRTLGGHNEQFF.